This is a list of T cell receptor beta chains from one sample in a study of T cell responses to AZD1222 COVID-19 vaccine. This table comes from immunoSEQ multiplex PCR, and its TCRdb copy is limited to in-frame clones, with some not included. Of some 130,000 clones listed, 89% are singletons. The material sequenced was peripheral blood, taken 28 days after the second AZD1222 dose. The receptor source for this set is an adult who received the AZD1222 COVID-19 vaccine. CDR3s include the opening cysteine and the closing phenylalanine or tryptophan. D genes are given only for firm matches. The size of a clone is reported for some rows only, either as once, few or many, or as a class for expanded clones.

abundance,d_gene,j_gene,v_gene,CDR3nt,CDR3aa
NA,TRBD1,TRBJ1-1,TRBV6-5,TGTGCCAGCAGTTATGACAGGGAGGGGGACACTGAAGCTTTCTTT,CASSYDREGDTEAFF
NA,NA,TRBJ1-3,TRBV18,TGTGCCAGCTCAGCACAGGGAGGGCTTTCTGGAAACACCATATATTTT,CASSAQGGLSGNTIYF
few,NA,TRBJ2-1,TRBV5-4,TGTGCCAGCAGCTTAGGTCTCAACAATGAGCAGTTCTTC,CASSLGLNNEQFF
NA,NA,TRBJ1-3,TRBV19,TGTGCCAGTAGGACGGTGAGCTCTGGAAACACCATATATTTT,CASRTVSSGNTIYF
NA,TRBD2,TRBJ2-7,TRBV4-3,TGCGCCAGCAGCCGGGGACTAGCGGCTTACGAGCAGTACTTC,CASSRGLAAYEQYF
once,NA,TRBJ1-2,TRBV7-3,TGTGCCAGCAGCTCGGGGCACGGTTATGGCTACACCTTC,CASSSGHGYGYTF
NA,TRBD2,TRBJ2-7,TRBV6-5,TGTGCCAGCAGTTACTGGGGGACTAGCGCGGACGAGCAGTACTTC,CASSYWGTSADEQYF
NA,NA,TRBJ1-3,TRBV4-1,TGCGCCAGCAGCCGGGGCCTACTGGGAAACACCATATATTTT,CASSRGLLGNTIYF
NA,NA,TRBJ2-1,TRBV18,TGTGCCAGCTCACCAAGACAGGAAGGGAATGAGCAGTTCTTC,CASSPRQEGNEQFF
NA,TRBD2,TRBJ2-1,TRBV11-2,TGTGCCAGCAGCTTAGATGGGAGGGAGTTAGAGTTCTTC,CASSLDGRELEFF